This note documents a single T cell receptor (beta chain) sequence. Measured with immunoSEQ multiplex PCR; TCRdb has only the in-frame clones, and not every one. The table includes around 87,000 clones, 94% detected once. This specimen belongs to a study of OX40 agonist ivuxolimab in advanced cancers. CDR1 and CDR2 from the germline V gene are SGHTA and FQGTGA. CDR3 size: 12 residues. Between the trimmed V and J ends, which lost 2 bases and 6 bases, there was a span of 4 bases. The origin of this receptor is an adult with an advanced solid tumor such as melanoma, head and neck, liver or kidney cancer. The gene calls are TRBV7-3 and TRBJ2-2; D gene uncertain. The sample was CD4+ or CD8+ T cells sorted from blood, taken in a trial of the OX40 agonist ivuxolimab. CDR3 residues: CASSLYPGELFF. In DNA, the CDR3 is TGTGCCAGCAGCTTATACCCCGGGGAGCTGTTTTTT.